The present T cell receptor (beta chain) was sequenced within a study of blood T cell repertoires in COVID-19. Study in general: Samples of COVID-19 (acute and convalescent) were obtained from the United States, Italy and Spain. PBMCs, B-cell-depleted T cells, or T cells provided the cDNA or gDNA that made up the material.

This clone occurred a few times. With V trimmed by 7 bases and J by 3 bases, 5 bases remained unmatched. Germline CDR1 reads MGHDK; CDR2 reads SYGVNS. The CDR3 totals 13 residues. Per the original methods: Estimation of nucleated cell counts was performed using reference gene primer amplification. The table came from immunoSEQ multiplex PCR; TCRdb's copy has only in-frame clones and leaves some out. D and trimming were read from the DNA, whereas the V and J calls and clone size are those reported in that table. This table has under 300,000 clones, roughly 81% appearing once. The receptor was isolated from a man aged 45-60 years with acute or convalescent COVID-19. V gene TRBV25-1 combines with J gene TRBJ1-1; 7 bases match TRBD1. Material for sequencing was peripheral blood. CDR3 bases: TGTGCCAGCAACCCAGGGGGTGACACTGAAGCTTTCTTT. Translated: CASNPGGDTEAFF.